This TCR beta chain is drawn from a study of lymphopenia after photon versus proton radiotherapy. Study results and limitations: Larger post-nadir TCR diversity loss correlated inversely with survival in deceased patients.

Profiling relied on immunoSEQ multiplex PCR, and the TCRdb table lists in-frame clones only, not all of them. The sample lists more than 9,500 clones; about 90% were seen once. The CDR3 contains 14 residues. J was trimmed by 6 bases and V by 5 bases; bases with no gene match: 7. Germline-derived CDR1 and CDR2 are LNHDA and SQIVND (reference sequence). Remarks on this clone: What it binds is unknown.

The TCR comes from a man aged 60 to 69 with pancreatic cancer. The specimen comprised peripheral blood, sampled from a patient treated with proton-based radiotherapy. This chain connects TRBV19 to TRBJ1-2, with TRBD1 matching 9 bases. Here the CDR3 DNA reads TGTGCCAGTAGTGGAAACAGGGGGCTGGATGGCTACACCTTC. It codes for CASSGNRGLDGYTF.